This T cell receptor (beta chain) was recorded in a study of human T cells and chemical hapten exposure. At the level of the study: Sensitizing treatment utilized 2% DPC over an approximately 2 cm by approximately 2 cm portion of upper inner arm skin. Slight volume differences across pooled libraries mainly accounted for varying per-sample TCR yields.

Time point meaning: pre-sensitization, week 0. Specified treatment: therapeutic diphenylcyclopropenone sensitization with weekly scalp DPC. Germline V gives CDR1 DFQATT, CDR2 SNEGSKA (reference sequence). With 4 bases removed from V and 0 bases from J, the gap between germline ends came to 8 bases. This CDR3 is built from 13 residues. This clonotype was seen repeatedly, ten times or more. Authors' processing steps: Sequenced samples showed a median of approximately 100,000 TCRs each, with counts running from roughly 23,000 to 700,000. In TCRdb, the RACE reads were re-called with MiXCR into one record per CDR3 protein. TCRdb, not the original authors, processed these V and J calls. The repertoire includes around 120,000 distinct CDR3 sequences, approximately 12% of them detected once, and around 2.8% sits in the top ten.

This sequence was found in a woman aged 18-30 years with alopecia areata. Some clones in this sample may be carry-over from other donors' samples. The material sequenced was whole blood, taken in connection with sensitization to the hapten diphenylcyclopropenone (DPC). This chain connects TRBV20-1 to TRBJ2-3; D tentatively reads TRBD1 or TRBD2 (5 bases each). The CDR3 loop is CSATRDSTDTQYF. The CDR3 DNA follows: TGCAGTGCTACCCGGGACAGCACAGATACGCAGTATTTT.